These 26 T cell receptor beta chains share one sample of origin, sequenced in a study of control samples from healthy donors and cancer patients. Using immunoSEQ multiplex PCR, the repertoire was profiled, and TCRdb retains in-frame clones only, with some absent. This table holds about 86,000 clones, roughly nine tenths found once. Sequencing input: PBMCs. Receptor source: a woman aged 50 to 65 with colorectal cancer.

The chain has TRBV18 and TRBJ2-6; D remains ambiguous. Trimming shortened V by 3 bases and J by 0 bases, and 3 bases separated the two germline ends. Germline CDR1 is KGHSH and CDR2 is LQKENI. This CDR3 spans 14 amino acids. CDR3 protein: CASSPVSGANVLTF. In DNA form, the CDR3 reads TGTGCCAGCTCACCGGTCTCTGGGGCCAACGTCCTGACTTTC.

The chain joins TRBV14 to TRBJ1-2, with no clear D. The V gene's germline CDR1 is SGHDN and CDR2 FVKESK. CDR3 length: 13 amino acids. The V end was cut by 4 bases, the J end by 0 bases, with 6 bases between. CDR3 sequence (DNA): TGTGCCAGCAGCCTACACCCTAACTATGGCTACACCTTC. It codes for CASSLHPNYGYTF.

The chain carries TRBV6-2 or TRBV6-3 and TRBJ1-5; D is possibly TRBD1 (6 bases). The germline gives CDR1 MNHEY, CDR2 SVGEGT. CDR3 length equals 18 residues. The germline V and J ends were trimmed by 5 bases and 3 bases, with 23 bases remaining between them. The CDR3, as DNA: TGTGCCAGCAGTGAGGAATCACAGGGAGTAGGGGCCAATCAGCCCCAGCATTTT. It translates to CASSEESQGVGANQPQHF.

V usage is TRBV12-5 and J usage is TRBJ2-3, with D perhaps matching TRBD2 (5 bases). V was cut by 5 bases and J by 2 bases, with 14 bases left in between. The CDR3 runs to 15 residues. Per germline, CDR1 LGHNT and CDR2 FRNRAP. The CDR3 region has the DNA TGTGCTAGTGGTCTCCGCCGGGATCACACAGATACGCAGTATTTT. Its protein product is CASGLRRDHTDTQYF.

The chain recombines TRBV5-8 with TRBJ1-2; weak D call: TRBD1 (6 bases). CDR1 is SGHTS, CDR2 YDEGEE, per germline. This CDR3 has 14 amino acids. V was trimmed by 4 bases and J by 5 bases, leaving 15 bases between them. The CDR3: CASSAATGFYGYTF. The CDR3 DNA follows: TGTGCCAGCAGCGCTGCCACAGGGTTTTATGGCTACACCTTC.

The gene calls are TRBV18 and TRBJ2-7, with a possible D match to TRBD1 (5 bases). This CDR3 comprises 15 residues. The V end lost 3 bases, the J end lost 7 bases, and 19 bases lay between the germline ends. Germline-derived CDR1 and CDR2 are KGHSH and LQKENI. The CDR3 loop is CASSPSGPLASEQYV. The CDR3 DNA sequence: TGTGCCAGCTCACCGTCAGGGCCGTTGGCCTCGGAGCAGTACGTC.

This chain connects TRBV18 to TRBJ2-7, with 7 bases identical to TRBD1. Germline loops: CDR1 KGHSH, CDR2 LQKENI. V trimming: 3 bases; J trimming: 6 bases; junction bases outside the gene matches: 5. The length of the CDR3 is 13 residues. This chain's CDR3 is CASSPETGSEQYV. The CDR3 DNA follows: TGTGCCAGCTCACCGGAGACAGGGAGCGAGCAGTACGTC.

The rearrangement links TRBV5-5 to TRBJ1-5; D call uncertain. The CDR3 is made up of 15 amino acids. Trimming took 1 base from V and 3 from J, leaving 11 bases between them. Germline V gene sequence: CDR1 SGHKS, CDR2 YYEKEE (reference sequence). This CDR3 is CASSLYLVSNQPQHF. For the CDR3, the DNA is TGTGCCAGCAGCTTGTATCTGGTCTCCAATCAGCCCCAGCATTTT.

This rearrangement joins TRBV6-5 to TRBJ1-2; D is uncertain. The CDR3 totals 15 residues. Trimming left V 10 bases short and J 4 bases short, with 22 bases between. Germline-derived CDR1 and CDR2 are MNHEY and SVGAGI. This chain's CDR3 is CATEKDPQGGYGYTF. CDR3 nucleotides: TGTGCCACCGAGAAGGACCCCCAAGGAGGCTATGGCTACACCTTC.

The chain joins TRBV3-1 (or the pseudogene TRBV3-2) to TRBJ2-5; D is possibly TRBD1 (5 bases). This CDR3 contains 12 residues. Germline V gives CDR1 LGHDT, CDR2 YNNKEL (reference sequence). With 9 bases removed from V and 2 bases from J, the gap between germline ends came to 10 bases. The CDR3 sequence is CASQGPQETQYF. The CDR3, as DNA: TGTGCCAGTCAGGGTCCTCAAGAGACCCAGTACTTC.

This clone occurred once. The chain links TRBV13 to TRBJ1-3; D is undetermined. The CDR3 is 16 amino acids. V dropped 6 bases and J dropped 5 bases, with 20 bases sitting between them. Germline CDR1 is PRHDT and CDR2 is FYEKMQ (reference sequence). The CDR3 DNA reads TGTGCCAGCAGGGATCGGAGTTCCCAACGAAGAAACACCATATATTTT. It translates to CASRDRSSQRRNTIYF.

This chain connects TRBV2 to TRBJ2-5; 16 nucleotides agree with TRBD2. V shed 7 bases and J 3 bases; nucleotides not matched to a gene: 11. Germline assignment: CDR1 SNHLY and CDR2 FYNNEI. This CDR3 comprises 18 residues. The DNA of the CDR3 is TGTGCCAGCACCCAGCGGGGGACTAGCGGGGGGGATAAAGAGACCCAGTACTTC. As protein: CASTQRGTSGGDKETQYF.

About this clone itself: This sample also contains other DNA sequences that code for the same CDR3. This chain links TRBV28 with TRBJ1-2; possibly TRBD1 for D (5 bases). This CDR3 contains 14 residues. Trimming left V 0 bases short and J 2 bases short, with 7 bases between. Germline-derived CDR1 and CDR2 are MDHEN and SYDVKM. CDR3 sequence reads: CASSLWGGNYGYTF. Here the CDR3 DNA reads TGTGCCAGCAGTTTATGGGGGGGGAACTATGGCTACACCTTC.

The V and J genes are TRBV15 and TRBJ2-3, with a tentative D call TRBD2 (6 bases). Germline CDR1 LNHNV, CDR2 YYDKDF (reference sequence). The V and J ends lost 7 bases and 2 bases respectively, with 13 bases between them. The CDR3 is made up of 14 amino acids. The CDR3 spells CATKGAGNTDTQYF. The CDR3 coding sequence is TGTGCCACCAAAGGCGCGGGGAACACAGATACGCAGTATTTT.

The chain is built from TRBV2 and TRBJ1-2, with D uncertain. Trimming removed 8 bases from V and 7 bases from J, with 20 bases in between. The germline gives CDR1 SNHLY, CDR2 FYNNEI. The CDR3 has 14 amino acids. The CDR3 loop reads CASPYGREAIGYTF. Here the CDR3 DNA reads TGTGCCAGCCCTTACGGGCGTGAAGCCATTGGCTACACCTTC. The variable domain in full, completed from reference TRBV2 and TRBJ1-2, reads EPEVTQTPSHQVTQMGQEVILRCVPISNHLYFYWYRQILGQKVEFLVSFYNNEISEKSEIFDDQFSVERPDGSNFTLKIRSTKLEDSAMYFCASPYGREAIGYTFGSGTRLTVV.

V usage is TRBV20-1 and J usage is TRBJ2-4; 10 bases agree with TRBD2. This CDR3 is 17 amino acids long. The V and J ends lost 3 bases and 1 base, in that order; junction bases with no gene match: 9. CDR1 is DFQATT and CDR2 is SNEGSKA in the germline V gene (reference sequence). CDR3 in DNA: TGCAGTGCTAGTAGGTCTAGCGGGGGTGGGGCCAAAAACATTCAGTACTTC. Its translation is CSASRSSGGGAKNIQYF.

The chain carries TRBV5-3 and TRBJ2-7; TRBD2 agrees at 10 bases. TRBV5-3 is an ORF for which the function is uncertain. This CDR3 comprises 15 residues. J lost 4 bases, V lost 4 bases, and 8 bases had no gene match. CDR3 in DNA: TGTGCCAGAAGCGCGGGGGCTAGCGGGGGTTACGAGCAGTACGTC. Encoded protein: CARSAGASGGYEQYV.

The rearrangement joins TRBV19 to TRBJ2-5, with TRBD1 identical over 10 bases. The CDR3 totals 15 residues. From germline, CDR1 is LNHDA and CDR2 SQIVND (reference sequence). The J segment lost 4 bases and the V segment lost 8 bases, leaving 10 bases of the junction unmatched. The CDR3 is CASGGTGEKGETQYF. The DNA for the CDR3 is TGTGCCAGTGGGGGGACAGGGGAAAAGGGAGAGACCCAGTACTTC.

This rearrangement joins TRBV21-1 to TRBJ1-2; the table's TRBD1 call for D was not verified on the DNA. TRBV21-1 is a pseudogene segment. The CDR3 covers 16 residues. CDR3 amino acids: CASSKAGAGSDYGYTF. The CDR3 DNA reads as TGTGCCAGCAGCAAAGCGGGGGCTGGTTCGGACTATGGCTACACCTTC.

V and J are TRBV3-1 (or the pseudogene TRBV3-2) and TRBJ2-2; 8 nucleotides match TRBD1. The CDR3 length is 15 residues. Looked up from germline, CDR1 is LGHDT and CDR2 is YNNKEL (reference sequence). The ends lost 1 base at V and 6 bases at J; junction bases unmatched: 4. The CDR3 DNA reads as TGTGCCAGCAGCCAAGCCTGGACAGGGCCCGGGGAGCTGTTTTTT. It specifies CASSQAWTGPGELFF.

V is TRBV5-1 and J is TRBJ1-1; D might be TRBD1 (6 bases). The CDR3 is 14 amino acids. Germline loops: CDR1 SGHRS, CDR2 YFSETQ. V lost 4 bases, J lost 1 base, and 11 bases lay in between. CDR3 in amino acids: CASSRQVENTEAFF. In nucleotides, the CDR3 is TGCGCCAGCAGCCGACAGGTGGAGAACACTGAAGCTTTCTTT.

V is TRBV28 and J is TRBJ1-1; weak D call: TRBD1 (5 bases). Per the germline V gene, CDR1 is MDHEN and CDR2 is SYDVKM. The CDR3 contains 13 residues. V dropped 10 bases and J dropped 1 base, with 13 bases sitting between them. The CDR3 reads CATEDTTNTEAFF. Here the CDR3 DNA reads TGTGCCACCGAGGACACGACGAACACTGAAGCTTTCTTT.

The chain employs TRBV30 and TRBJ1-3, with D perhaps TRBD1 (6 bases). V shed 0 bases and J shed 2 bases, with 17 bases lying between them. Germline V lookup: CDR1 GTSNPN, CDR2 SVGIG (reference sequence). The CDR3 totals 17 residues. The CDR3 DNA reads TGTGCCTGGAGTGTACTTTTCGGGGGGCTAGCTGGAAACACCATATATTTT. This gives the protein CAWSVLFGGLAGNTIYF.

Here the CDR3 reads CAIRTGVNTEAFF. The CDR3 DNA sequence: TGTGCCATCAGAACAGGGGTGAACACTGAAGCTTTCTTT. The chain combines TRBV10-3 with TRBJ1-1; 7 bases are shared with TRBD1. V lost 6 bases, J lost 0 bases, and 1 base stayed unmatched. The CDR3 runs 13 residues. Germline V lookup: CDR1 ENHRY, CDR2 SYGVKD.

The V call is TRBV5-6, the J call TRBJ1-3, with 9 bases that match TRBD1. Germline lookup yields CDR1 SGHDT and CDR2 YYEEEE. The trim removed 1 base at V and 2 bases at J, leaving 4 bases unmatched. The CDR3 is 16 residues long. In nucleotides, the CDR3 is TGTGCCAGCAGCTTGATCGGACAGGGGACTGGAAACACCATATATTTT. This sequence encodes CASSLIGQGTGNTIYF.

The V gene is TRBV5-1, the J gene TRBJ2-5; TRBD2 aligns across 8 bases. This CDR3 is 14 amino acids long. V lost 3 bases, J lost 3 bases, and 4 bases stayed unmatched. Germline V CDR1 and CDR2: SGHRS, YFSETQ. CDR3 in DNA: TGCGCCAGCAGCTCGGACGGGGGGGAAGAGACCCAGTACTTC. Amino acids: CASSSDGGEETQYF.